This is a list of T cell receptor beta chains from one sample in a study of blood T cells in healthy people across ages. Each CDR3 protein is one row after TCRdb ran MiXCR on the 5' RACE reads. This table holds approximately 680,000 distinct CDR3 sequences, roughly 32% found once. Sequencing input: blood. Every receptor here comes from a woman older than 75 in good health. The CDR3 runs from the conserved cysteine through the conserved F or W. A D gene is named only where the DNA matches it firmly. A clone size is listed for some rows: how often the clone was seen (once, few, many), or a class if it is expanded.

d_call	clone_size	v_call	j_call	cdr3_aa
TRBD2	once	TRBV5-1	TRBJ2-1	CASSLEPLAGGGNEQFF
TRBD2	many	TRBV5-6	TRBJ2-1	CASSLAGSGGLYNEQFF
.	many	TRBV19	TRBJ2-7	CASSSTPGEQYF
.	many	TRBV7-2	TRBJ1-2	CASSSGSPGGGGYTF
.	.	TRBV20-1	TRBJ2-3	CSARDLRSSTDTQYF
TRBD1	many	TRBV7-8	TRBJ1-1	CASGDRGINTEAFF
.	.	TRBV12-3/TRBV12-4	TRBJ2-3	CASSTGIPRYF
.	many	TRBV21-1	TRBJ2-1	CASRIRGSGGGSSYNEQFF
.	many	TRBV27	TRBJ1-2	CASSPSPNYGYTF
.	.	TRBV29-1	TRBJ1-2	CSVDNGYTF
.	many	TRBV28	TRBJ2-7	CASIGGEQYF
.	many	TRBV9	TRBJ1-1	CASSVDSGRSTEAFF
TRBD2	.	TRBV5-6	.	CAGSLGGAYEQYF
.	many	TRBV11-2	TRBJ2-7	CASSFRGYNEQYF
TRBD1	few	TRBV27	TRBJ1-2	CASSFGTGKSNYGYTF
TRBD1	many	TRBV5-1	TRBJ2-3	CASSLDRGRDTQYF
TRBD1	many	TRBV20-1	TRBJ2-3	CSAGGQGADTQYF
TRBD1	.	TRBV7-2	.	CASSLTRTGKAVTYEQYF
.	.	TRBV7-8	TRBJ2-1	CASSLPGPGAHNEQFF
TRBD2	.	TRBV5-1	TRBJ2-1	CASSLVAGGPSEQFF
TRBD2	.	TRBV20-1	TRBJ2-1	CGASGSGRKSYNEQFF
.	many	TRBV20-1	TRBJ2-7	CSARPPVSYEQYF
.	many	TRBV6-5	TRBJ2-7	CASSNSVSSYEQYF
.	few	TRBV18	TRBJ2-1	CASSPTGSHDEQFF
TRBD1	.	TRBV7-9	TRBJ2-7	CASSLLPGQTDYEQYF
TRBD1	few	TRBV5-1	TRBJ1-1	CASSFMPGQGGVGTEAFF
TRBD1	many	TRBV9	TRBJ2-5	CASSTWTGEETQYF
TRBD1	few	TRBV25-1	TRBJ1-2	CASGFAGGGYGYTF
.	few	TRBV6-6	TRBJ1-2	CASSYPPDTLYYGYTF
.	few	TRBV9	TRBJ2-3	CAGSSSGWTQYF
TRBD1	few	TRBV28	TRBJ1-5	CASRLGTGAQGGNQPQHF
TRBD1	.	TRBV7-6	TRBJ2-1	CASSQPGGAYNEQFF
.	many	TRBV5-1	TRBJ1-1	CASSLADRYMNTEAFF
TRBD1	.	TRBV12-3/TRBV12-4	TRBJ1-5	CASSPQGKPQHF
TRBD2	many	TRBV28	TRBJ2-1	CASRARKGGREQFF
TRBD2	.	TRBV20-1	TRBJ2-1	CSARGGGGQFF
.	.	TRBV28	TRBJ1-1	CASSLPDNRAEAFF
TRBD2	.	TRBV20-1	TRBJ2-3	CSARVSAGGSDTQYF
TRBD2	.	TRBV10-3	TRBJ2-7	CAIRNTTSGAYEQYF
.	.	TRBV18	TRBJ1-6	CVSSPIVTVNSPLHF
.	many	TRBV6-1	TRBJ2-1	CASSETRAGIRNEQFF
.	few	TRBV12-3/TRBV12-4	TRBJ1-4	CASSPSGRTNEKLFF
.	few	TRBV19	TRBJ1-5	CASSIRSTNNQPQHF
.	.	TRBV30	TRBJ1-1	CAWMRGAGNTEAFF
.	.	TRBV28	TRBJ2-5	CANSPIYRTRLGQYF
.	.	TRBV20-1	TRBJ1-2	CSAPQVSAGYTF
.	.	TRBV12-3/TRBV12-4	TRBJ2-5	CASSVRERQYF
TRBD1	few	TRBV6-1	TRBJ2-1	CACILGQGSSDEQFF
.	many	TRBV2	TRBJ2-5	CASTVRGGPQETQYF
.	many	TRBV14	TRBJ2-7	CASSQVGLLYEQYF
.	.	TRBV12-3/TRBV12-4	TRBJ2-5	CANSLAAGQETQYF
TRBD1	many	TRBV30	TRBJ1-2	CAWSVKGQGPNYGYTF
.	few	TRBV15	TRBJ2-2	CATSRDGGRTGELFF
TRBD2	many	TRBV20-1	TRBJ2-3	CSARVLSGVADTQYF
.	many	TRBV7-2	TRBJ2-1	CASSLVTGNNEQFF
.	.	TRBV2	TRBJ1-1	CASGRTMNTEAFF